This record concerns one T cell receptor beta chain sequence. Its antigen is undetermined. This specimen comes from a study of vaccination effects on CD4 cells after COVID-19. CDR1 is LNHDA and CDR2 is SQIVND in the germline V gene (reference sequence). CDR3 size: 15 residues. V was pared by 0 bases and J by 0 bases, with 8 bases between. Produced via immunoSEQ multiplex PCR; TCRdb's table is partial and in-frame only. This sample has approximately 44,000 clones, with around three quarters found just once. Expansion of antigen-specific CD4+ T cells with viral peptide pools was carried out by the ViraFEST assay before sequencing. Subsequent to a culture period of under 11 days, CD4+ T cells were isolated. People in the vaccine group had not been infected with SARS-CoV-2 before, and their nucleocapsid antibodies were negative.

This sequence originates from a human donor who received a COVID-19 vaccine. V and J are TRBV19 and TRBJ2-5; D not certain. The material sequenced was CD4+ T cells from PBMCs cultured with HCoV-NL63 spike peptides, taken before COVID-19 vaccination. CDR3: CASSIDTEYQETQYF. For the CDR3, the DNA is TGTGCCAGTAGTATAGATACTGAGTACCAAGAGACCCAGTACTTC.